These 16 T cell receptor beta chains share one sample of origin, sequenced in a study of blood T cell repertoires in COVID-19. TCRdb's copy holds only in-frame clones and misses some; the assay was immunoSEQ multiplex PCR. The data contain 160,000 or so clones, approximately 85% of them singletons. Material: peripheral blood. These TCRs come from a woman aged 55-69 years with COVID-19, enrolled during active disease.

The V and J genes are TRBV6-5 and TRBJ2-2; possible D gene TRBD2, 6 bases. The CDR3 has 15 amino acids. V was trimmed by 5 bases and J by 3 bases, leaving 13 bases between them. CDR1 and CDR2 (germline): MNHEY, SVGAGI. The CDR3 region has the DNA TGTGCCAGCAGTAAAAGGGACTCCTACACCGGGGAGCTGTTTTTT. It encodes CASSKRDSYTGELFF.

CDR3 nucleotide sequence: TGCGCCAGCAGCCAAGATGTGTGGCAGGGAAAAGAAGAGACCCAGTACTTC. Translated, it gives CASSQDVWQGKEETQYF. This chain connects TRBV4-3 to TRBJ2-5, with D possibly TRBD1 on 5 matching bases. CDR1 LGHNA and CDR2 YSLEER come from the germline V gene. V shed 0 bases and J shed 3 bases, with 17 bases lying between them. There are 17 residues in the CDR3.

The chain recombines TRBV6-5 with TRBJ2-1, with 10 bases lining up with TRBD2. J lost 5 bases, V lost 6 bases, and 7 bases had no gene match. This CDR3 contains 15 residues. CDR1 MNHEY and CDR2 SVGAGI come from the germline V gene. CDR3: CASRTSSGSHNEQFF. The CDR3 DNA follows: TGTGCCAGCAGAACCTCTAGCGGGAGCCACAATGAGCAGTTCTTC.

V and J are TRBV7-9 and TRBJ1-2, with a possible D match to TRBD1 (6 bases). From germline, CDR1 is SEHNR and CDR2 FQNEAQ (reference sequence). With 1 base removed from V and 3 bases from J, the gap between germline ends came to 12 bases. The CDR3 has 15 amino acids. The CDR3 here is CASSLVSGAHYGYTF. CDR3 DNA sequence: TGTGCCAGCAGCTTAGTTTCAGGGGCCCACTATGGCTACACCTTC.

A single count supports this clone. The DNA of the CDR3 is TGTGCCAGTAGTATTTCAGGACAGTGGAACTATGGCTACACCTTC. Translating gives CASSISGQWNYGYTF. The chain links TRBV19 to TRBJ1-2; D possibly corresponds to TRBD1 (6 bases). Trimming removed 3 bases at V and 2 bases at J, with 13 bases between. In germline, CDR1 is LNHDA, CDR2 SQIVND (reference sequence). This CDR3 contains 15 residues.

This rearrangement joins TRBV28 to TRBJ1-5, with TRBD1 matching over 11 bases. Germline V CDR1 and CDR2: MDHEN, SYDVKM. V lost 6 bases, J lost 6 bases, and 13 bases stayed unmatched. This CDR3 has 17 residues. CDR3: CASSTLRTGGVSQPQHF. The CDR3 nucleotides are TGTGCCAGCAGCACCCTCCGGACAGGGGGCGTCAGTCAGCCCCAGCATTTT.

The chain has TRBV20-1 and TRBJ1-2, with a tentative D call TRBD1 (6 bases). V was shortened by 3 bases and J by 4 bases, with 12 bases between the two germline ends. The CDR3 sequence is 13 residues long. Germline CDR1 is DFQATT and CDR2 is SNEGSKA (reference sequence). This CDR3 reads CSASNRDIYGYTF. Here the CDR3 DNA reads TGCAGTGCTAGTAACAGGGACATCTATGGCTACACCTTC.

This chain connects TRBV28 to TRBJ1-4, with 7 bases fitting TRBD1. Germline V gene lookup returns CDR1 MDHEN and CDR2 SYDVKM. Trimming took 4 bases from V and 1 from J; bases not matched to a gene: 6. This CDR3 is 16 amino acids long. The CDR3 here is CASSSPGQRTNEKLFF. The CDR3 coding sequence is TGTGCCAGCAGTTCCCCGGGACAGCGAACTAATGAAAAACTGTTTTTT. The whole variable domain, filled in from reference TRBV28 and TRBJ1-4, reads DVKVTQSSRYLVKRTGEKVFLECVQDMDHENMFWYRQDPGLGLRLIYFSYDVKMKEKGDIPEGYSVSREKKERFSLILESASTNQTSMYLCASSSPGQRTNEKLFFGSGTQLSVL.

The V call is TRBV7-2, the J call TRBJ1-4, with TRBD1 matching 8 bases. The CDR3 is 19 residues long. The V gene end was trimmed by 5 bases and the J gene end by 1 base; junction bases not matched to a gene: 15. Germline loops: CDR1 SGHTA, CDR2 FQGNSA. The chain's CDR3 is CASSQPGQAHSGTNEKLFF. The CDR3 DNA reads TGTGCCAGCAGCCAGCCGGGACAGGCGCATTCTGGAACTAATGAAAAACTGTTTTTT.

CDR3 nucleotides: TGTGCCAGCAGCTTAGCGCGACAGGGAGATGGCTACACCTTC. Its protein is CASSLARQGDGYTF. The chain is built from TRBV7-2 and TRBJ1-2; TRBD1 matches at 7 bases. J lost 6 bases, V lost 0 bases, and 4 bases had no gene match. The germline CDR1 and CDR2 sequences are SGHTA and FQGNSA. The CDR3 runs 14 residues.

The V and J genes are TRBV28 and TRBJ1-1; D uncertain. The V and J ends lost 6 bases and 8 bases respectively, with 10 bases between them. There are 11 residues in the CDR3. Per the germline V gene, CDR1 is MDHEN and CDR2 is SYDVKM. For the CDR3, the DNA is TGTGCCAGCAGGTCGACAAGGGAAGCTTTCTTT. Translated: CASRSTREAFF.

The J gene is TRBJ2-7, the V gene TRBV5-4; TRBD2 aligns across 10 bases. The trim removed 4 bases at V and 5 bases at J, leaving 9 bases unmatched. This CDR3 spans 15 amino acids. CDR1 SGHNT and CDR2 YYREEE come from the germline V gene (reference sequence). CDR3 protein: CASSVRTSGFDEQYF. The DNA of the CDR3 is TGTGCCAGCAGCGTACGGACTAGCGGCTTCGACGAGCAGTACTTC. Full variable domain (rest looked up from reference TRBV5-4 and TRBJ2-7): ETGVTQSPTHLIKTRGQQVTLRCSSQSGHNTVSWYQQALGQGPQFIFQYYREEENGRGNFPPRFSGLQFPNYSSELNVNALELDDSALYLCASSVRTSGFDEQYFGPGTRLTVT.

J is TRBJ2-3 and V is TRBV29-1, with 12 bases identical to TRBD2. This CDR3 spans 20 amino acids. J lost 1 base, V lost 2 bases, and 16 bases had no gene match. Germline V gene data show CDR1 as SQVTM and CDR2 as ANQGSEA. The CDR3 sequence is CSVERLAGASRERGTDTQYF. CDR3 nucleotide sequence: TGCAGCGTTGAACGACTAGCGGGGGCCTCTAGGGAAAGGGGCACAGATACGCAGTATTTT.

The chain has TRBV19 and TRBJ1-2, with a possible D match to TRBD1 (5 bases). This CDR3 contains 13 residues. Per germline, CDR1 LNHDA and CDR2 SQIVND (reference sequence). The ends were cut back, 4 bases at V and 8 bases at J, with 14 bases in the middle. CDR3 sequence reads: CASSTRATGGYTF. CDR3 nucleotides: TGTGCCAGTAGTACCAGGGCCACGGGCGGCTACACCTTC.

The CDR3 loop reads CASSLVGGLGTEAFF. In DNA, the CDR3 is TGTGCCAGCAGCTTAGTCGGGGGGCTCGGAACTGAAGCTTTCTTT. V and J are TRBV7-8 and TRBJ1-1; D possibly corresponds to TRBD1 (6 bases). Trimming left V 1 base short and J 5 bases short, with 14 bases between. Germline lookup yields CDR1 SGHVS and CDR2 FQNEAQ. This CDR3 region has 15 residues.

The chain is built from TRBV11-2 and TRBJ2-7, with 8 bases matching TRBD1. V shed 5 bases and J 5 bases; nucleotides not matched to a gene: 8. The germline gives CDR1 SGHAT, CDR2 FQNNGV. This CDR3 is built from 14 residues. The CDR3 DNA reads as TGTGCCAGCAGCCGAGGACAGGGTTGGGACGAGCAGTACGTC. Its protein is CASSRGQGWDEQYV.